This is a list of T cell receptor beta chains from one sample in a study of T cells after yellow fever vaccination. From the 5' RACE reads, TCRdb called clonotypes with MiXCR, one entry per CDR3 protein. The repertoire holds hundreds of thousands of distinct CDR3 sequences, with roughly a sixth as singletons. Sequenced here: PBMCs, sampled before the yellow fever booster vaccination. These receptors were taken from a man between 18 and 35 years old who received the YFV17D yellow fever vaccine. Each CDR3 is given with its conserved first and last residue. D genes are given only for firm matches. Rows may omit the clone size; those that give it use once, few, many or a size class.

size: .; D: .; J: TRBJ1-2; V: TRBV6-4; DNA: TGTGCCAGCAGTGACGGGGGCTCAAACTATGGCTACACCTTC; CDR3: CASSDGGSNYGYTF
size: .; D: TRBD2; J: TRBJ2-1; V: TRBV4-3; DNA: TGCGCCAGCAGCCAACGGACTAGCGATGAGCAGTTCTTC; CDR3: CASSQRTSDEQFF
size: .; D: .; J: TRBJ1-2; V: TRBV4-3; DNA: TGCGCCAGCAGCCAAGTCTCGGGGACCATCTACACGCAAAACTATGGCTACACCTTC; CDR3: CASSQVSGTIYTQNYGYTF
size: many; D: .; J: TRBJ2-7; V: TRBV6-6; DNA: TGTGCCAGCCGGGTCGGGACGGGCTTGGAGCAGTACTTC; CDR3: CASRVGTGLEQYF
size: few; D: .; J: TRBJ1-2; V: TRBV6-2/TRBV6-3; DNA: TGTGCCAGCAGTCGTATTGGGGAGCACTATGGCTACACCTTC; CDR3: CASSRIGEHYGYTF
size: .; D: TRBD1; J: TRBJ2-7; V: TRBV4-1; DNA: TGCGCCAGCAGCGCGACAGGGAACGAGCAGTACTTC; CDR3: CASSATGNEQYF
size: .; D: .; J: TRBJ2-7; V: TRBV28; DNA: TGTGCCAGCTGCTTGGGAGGTTACGAGCAGTACTTC; CDR3: CASCLGGYEQYF
size: .; D: TRBD1; J: TRBJ2-1; V: TRBV7-2; DNA: TGTGCCAGCCGGCGGGACAGGGTGTACAATGAGCAGTTCTTC; CDR3: CASRRDRVYNEQFF
size: .; D: TRBD2; J: TRBJ2-2; V: TRBV5-4; DNA: TGTGCCAGCAGCTTGGTTAGCGGGGGGGCAAACACCGGGGAGCTTTTTTTT; CDR3: CASSLVSGGANTGELFF
size: .; D: TRBD1; J: TRBJ2-3; V: TRBV5-1; DNA: TGCGCCAGCAGCTACAGGGGATTCGCAGATACGCAGTATTTT; CDR3: CASSYRGFADTQYF
size: many; D: TRBD1; J: TRBJ1-5; V: TRBV7-2; DNA: TGTGCCAGCAGCGTTGGGACAGGAAGCGTCAATCAGCCCCAGCATTTT; CDR3: CASSVGTGSVNQPQHF
size: many; D: .; J: TRBJ2-7; V: TRBV5-1; DNA: TGTGCCAGCAGCTTGGAAGGCAGCTACGAGCAGTACTTC; CDR3: CASSLEGSYEQYF
size: few; D: TRBD1; J: TRBJ2-5; V: TRBV20-1; DNA: TGCAGTGCTAGAGGAATCACAGGGGTTGAGACCCAGTACTTC; CDR3: CSARGITGVETQYF
size: .; D: .; J: TRBJ1-1; V: TRBV7-9; DNA: TGTGCCAGCAGCTTAGGGATTATTGGGGCTTTCTTT; CDR3: CASSLGIIGAFF
size: .; D: TRBD2; J: TRBJ2-5; V: TRBV4-1; DNA: TGCGCCAGCAGACAAGACTACGGGGGGGGCCCAGAGACCCAGTACTTC; CDR3: CASRQDYGGGPETQYF
size: .; D: .; J: TRBJ2-3; V: TRBV12-3/TRBV12-4; DNA: TGTGCCAGCACATTGAGAGCCACAGATACGCAGTATTTT; CDR3: CASTLRATDTQYF
size: .; D: TRBD1; J: TRBJ1-5; V: TRBV28; DNA: TGTGCCAGCAGGGCCGGGACAGGGTCTTTCTTTGGCAATCAGCCCCAGCATTTT; CDR3: CASRAGTGSFFGNQPQHF
size: few; D: TRBD2; J: TRBJ2-7; V: TRBV6-2/TRBV6-3; DNA: TGTGCCAGCAGTTACCCCGGGGGGGCTACCTACGAGCAGTACTTC; CDR3: CASSYPGGATYEQYF
size: few; D: .; J: TRBJ2-2; V: TRBV9; DNA: TGTGCCAGCAGAAGACTGGCGGGGGAGCTGTTTTTT; CDR3: CASRRLAGELFF
size: .; D: .; J: TRBJ2-5; V: TRBV9; DNA: TGTGCCAGCAGCGTAGGAGGGCCAGAGACCCAGTACTTC; CDR3: CASSVGGPETQYF
size: many; D: .; J: TRBJ2-4; V: TRBV12-3/TRBV12-4; DNA: TGTGCCAGCAGTTTATTTGAATACATTCAGTACTTC; CDR3: CASSLFEYIQYF
size: .; D: .; J: TRBJ1-1; V: TRBV5-5; DNA: TGTGCCAGCAGCTTCCTCAATGAAGCTTTCTTT; CDR3: CASSFLNEAFF
size: .; D: .; J: TRBJ1-2; V: TRBV7-9; DNA: TGTGCCAGCAGCTTAAGCAGGGATGGGTATGGCTACACCTTC; CDR3: CASSLSRDGYGYTF
size: .; D: .; J: TRBJ2-7; V: TRBV7-2; DNA: TGTGCCAGCCGCCGAGGGGCCGCTGACGAGCAGTACTTC; CDR3: CASRRGAADEQYF
size: .; D: TRBD2; J: TRBJ2-3; V: TRBV9; DNA: TGTGCCAGCAGCGTTAGCGGGGGGATTTCAGATACGCAGTATTTT; CDR3: CASSVSGGISDTQYF
size: once; D: .; J: TRBJ1-1; V: TRBV20-1; DNA: TGCAGTGCTAGAGAGGCAGGGCCGAACACTGAAGCTTTCTTT; CDR3: CSAREAGPNTEAFF
size: .; D: .; J: TRBJ2-5; V: TRBV20-1; DNA: TGCAGTGCCACAGTGGGGCCCCGGGAGGAGACCCAGTACTTC; CDR3: CSATVGPREETQYF
size: few; D: .; J: TRBJ1-1; V: TRBV25-1; DNA: TGTGCCAGCAGTGGGGCCCGGAAAGCTTTCTTT; CDR3: CASSGARKAFF
size: .; D: TRBD1; J: TRBJ1-6; V: TRBV7-6; DNA: TGTGCCAGCAGCTTAGAATTTCAGGGGGCCAGCTCCTATAATTCACCCCTCCACTTT; CDR3: CASSLEFQGASSYNSPLHF
size: .; D: .; J: TRBJ1-5; V: TRBV12-3/TRBV12-4; DNA: TGTGCCAGCAGCCGCCTGGGGGAGCCCCAGCATTTT; CDR3: CASSRLGEPQHF
size: .; D: TRBD1; J: TRBJ1-4; V: TRBV28; DNA: TGTGCCAGCAGTTTGAGACAGGGCGGCGAAAAACTGTTTTTT; CDR3: CASSLRQGGEKLFF
size: few; D: TRBD1; J: TRBJ2-7; V: TRBV29-1; DNA: TGCAGCGTTAAGGGACAGGGCCCTATGAGCTCCTACGAGCAGTACTTC; CDR3: CSVKGQGPMSSYEQYF
size: few; D: .; J: TRBJ2-3; V: TRBV6-5; DNA: TGTGCCAGCAGTTATTCCCCTAGCACAGATACGCAGTATTTT; CDR3: CASSYSPSTDTQYF
size: many; D: TRBD1; J: TRBJ1-2; V: TRBV5-1; DNA: TGCGCCAGCAGCTTAAATCCTGACAGGGGGCCTAACTATGGCTACACCTTC; CDR3: CASSLNPDRGPNYGYTF
size: .; D: .; J: TRBJ1-6; V: TRBV7-2; DNA: TGTGCCAGCAGCTTAGTCCTTGGCCGCCCATCCCACTTT; CDR3: CASSLVLGRPSHF
size: .; D: .; J: TRBJ2-1; V: TRBV7-2; DNA: TGTGCCAGCAGCTTAGCCCAGCCTTGGACGTTGTACAATGAGCAGTTCTTC; CDR3: CASSLAQPWTLYNEQFF
size: few; D: .; J: TRBJ2-5; V: TRBV6-1; DNA: TGTGCCAGCAGTGAGGTCACTCGGGACCCCAGGGGAGAGACCCAGTACTTC; CDR3: CASSEVTRDPRGETQYF
size: few; D: TRBD2; J: TRBJ2-3; V: TRBV20-1; DNA: TGCAGTGCTTCCTATACTAGCGGTAGCACAGATACGCAGTATTTT; CDR3: CSASYTSGSTDTQYF
size: .; D: .; J: TRBJ1-4; V: TRBV9; DNA: TGTGCCAGCAGCGTTCAGTCGGTGGGGGAAAAACTGTTTTTT; CDR3: CASSVQSVGEKLFF
size: few; D: TRBD1; J: TRBJ2-5; V: TRBV4-2; DNA: TGTGCCAGCAGCCAAGAGGCCGGGGCGACAGGGGAGACCCAGTACTTC; CDR3: CASSQEAGATGETQYF
size: .; D: .; J: TRBJ2-3; V: TRBV7-9; DNA: TGTGCCAGCAGCTTAGCAGAGGCCGCCCACAGCCCAGATACGCAGTATTTT; CDR3: CASSLAEAAHSPDTQYF
size: .; D: .; J: TRBJ2-1; V: TRBV6-2/TRBV6-3; DNA: TGTGCCAGCGGTCGGCAGGGCCTAGGCAATGAGCAGTTCTTC; CDR3: CASGRQGLGNEQFF